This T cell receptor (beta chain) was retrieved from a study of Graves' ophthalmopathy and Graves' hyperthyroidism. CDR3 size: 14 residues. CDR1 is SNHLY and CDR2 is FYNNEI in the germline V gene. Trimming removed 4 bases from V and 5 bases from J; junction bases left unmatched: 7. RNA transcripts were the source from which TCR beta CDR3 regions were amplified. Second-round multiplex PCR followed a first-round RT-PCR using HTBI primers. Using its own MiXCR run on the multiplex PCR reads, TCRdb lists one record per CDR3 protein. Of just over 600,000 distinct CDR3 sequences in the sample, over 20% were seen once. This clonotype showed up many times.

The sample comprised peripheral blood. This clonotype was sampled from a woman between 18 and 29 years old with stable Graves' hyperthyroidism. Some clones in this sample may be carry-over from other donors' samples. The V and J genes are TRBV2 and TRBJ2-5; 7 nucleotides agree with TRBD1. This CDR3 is CASSAQGPGETQYF. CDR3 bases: TGTGCCAGCAGTGCACAGGGGCCGGGCGAGACCCAGTACTTC.